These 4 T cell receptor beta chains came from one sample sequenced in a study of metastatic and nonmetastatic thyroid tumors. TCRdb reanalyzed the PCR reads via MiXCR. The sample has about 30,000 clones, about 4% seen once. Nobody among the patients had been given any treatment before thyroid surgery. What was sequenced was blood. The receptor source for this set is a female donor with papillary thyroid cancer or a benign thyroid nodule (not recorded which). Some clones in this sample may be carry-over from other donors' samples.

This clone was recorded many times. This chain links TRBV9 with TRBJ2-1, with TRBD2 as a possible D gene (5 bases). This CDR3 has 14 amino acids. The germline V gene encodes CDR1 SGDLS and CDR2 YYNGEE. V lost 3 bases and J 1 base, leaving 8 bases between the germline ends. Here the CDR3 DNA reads TGTGCCAGCAGCGCTTCGGGATCCTACAATGAGCAGTTCTTC. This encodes CASSASGSYNEQFF.

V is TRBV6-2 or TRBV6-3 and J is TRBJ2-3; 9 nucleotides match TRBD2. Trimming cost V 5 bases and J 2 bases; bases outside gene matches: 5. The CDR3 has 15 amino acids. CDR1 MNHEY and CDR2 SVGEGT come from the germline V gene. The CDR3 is CASSDLAGHTDTQYF. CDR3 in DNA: TGTGCCAGCAGTGACCTAGCGGGACACACAGATACGCAGTATTTT.

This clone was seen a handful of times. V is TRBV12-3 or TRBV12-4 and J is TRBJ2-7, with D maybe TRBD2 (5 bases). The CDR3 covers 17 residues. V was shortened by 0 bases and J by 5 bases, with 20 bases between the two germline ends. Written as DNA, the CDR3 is TGTGCCAGCAGTTTAGCGCTAAAGGTCGGGGAGCCCCACGAGCAGTACTTC. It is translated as CASSLALKVGEPHEQYF.

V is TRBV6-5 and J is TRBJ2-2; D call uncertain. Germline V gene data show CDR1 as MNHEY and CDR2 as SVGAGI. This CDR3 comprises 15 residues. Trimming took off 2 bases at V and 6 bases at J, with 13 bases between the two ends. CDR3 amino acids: CASSYMSVGAGELFF. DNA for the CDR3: TGTGCCAGCAGTTACATGTCGGTAGGAGCCGGGGAGCTGTTTTTT.